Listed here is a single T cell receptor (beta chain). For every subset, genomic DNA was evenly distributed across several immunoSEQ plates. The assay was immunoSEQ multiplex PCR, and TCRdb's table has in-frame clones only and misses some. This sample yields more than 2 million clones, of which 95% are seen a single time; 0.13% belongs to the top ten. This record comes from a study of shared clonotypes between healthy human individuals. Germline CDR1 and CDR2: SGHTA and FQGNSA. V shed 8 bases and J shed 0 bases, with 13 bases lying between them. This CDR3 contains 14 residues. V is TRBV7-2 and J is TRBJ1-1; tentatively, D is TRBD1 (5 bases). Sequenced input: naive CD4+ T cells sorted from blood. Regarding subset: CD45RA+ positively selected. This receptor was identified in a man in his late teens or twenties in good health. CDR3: CASRAGRMNTEAFF. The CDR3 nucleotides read TGTGCCAGCCGGGCAGGGAGAATGAACACTGAAGCTTTCTTT.